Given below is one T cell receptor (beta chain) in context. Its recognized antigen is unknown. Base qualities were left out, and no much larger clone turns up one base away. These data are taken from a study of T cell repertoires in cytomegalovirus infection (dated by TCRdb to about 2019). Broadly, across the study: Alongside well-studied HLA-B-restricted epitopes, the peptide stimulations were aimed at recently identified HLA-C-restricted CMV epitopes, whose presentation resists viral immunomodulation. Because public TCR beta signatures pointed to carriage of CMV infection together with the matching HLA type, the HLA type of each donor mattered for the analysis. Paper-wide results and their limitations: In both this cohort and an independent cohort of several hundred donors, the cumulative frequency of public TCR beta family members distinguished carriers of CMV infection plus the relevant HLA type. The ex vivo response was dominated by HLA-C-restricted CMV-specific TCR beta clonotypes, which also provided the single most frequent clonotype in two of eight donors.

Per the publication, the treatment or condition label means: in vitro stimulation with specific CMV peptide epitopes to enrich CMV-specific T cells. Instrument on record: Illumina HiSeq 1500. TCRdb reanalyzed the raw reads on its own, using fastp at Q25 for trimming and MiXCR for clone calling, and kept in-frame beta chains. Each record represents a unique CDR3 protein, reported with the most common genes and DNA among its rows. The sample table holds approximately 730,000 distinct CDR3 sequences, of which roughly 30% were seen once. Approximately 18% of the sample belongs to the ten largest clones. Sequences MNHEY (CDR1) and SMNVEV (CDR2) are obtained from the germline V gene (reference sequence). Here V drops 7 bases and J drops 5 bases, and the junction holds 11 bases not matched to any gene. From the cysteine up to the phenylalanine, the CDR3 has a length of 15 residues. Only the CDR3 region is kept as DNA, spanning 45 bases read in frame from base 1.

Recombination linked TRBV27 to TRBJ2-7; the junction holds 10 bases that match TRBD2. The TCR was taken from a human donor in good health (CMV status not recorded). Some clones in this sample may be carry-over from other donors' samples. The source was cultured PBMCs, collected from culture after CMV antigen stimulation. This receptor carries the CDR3 CASKNQLAGVNEQYF. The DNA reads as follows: TGTGCCAGCAAAAACCAGCTAGCGGGAGTCAACGAGCAGTACTTC.